This is a list of T cell receptor beta chains from one sample in a study of blood T cells in healthy people across ages. MiXCR, applied by TCRdb to the 5' RACE reads, yields one record per CDR3 protein. The sample consists of around 1,100,000 distinct CDR3 sequences, less than 45% of them appearing once. Source material: blood. The receptors stem from a man between 18 and 29 years old in good health. Each CDR3 is given with its conserved first and last residue. Fields, in order: D gene, clone size, J gene, V gene, CDR3 protein, CDR3 DNA. D genes are given only for firm matches. Rows give clone size only sometimes, using once, few, many, or a class for an expanded clone.

>TRBD1|-|TRBJ1-1|TRBV9
CASSGQGDTEAFF
TGTGCCAGCAGCGGACAGGGGGACACTGAAGCTTTCTTT
>-|-|TRBJ2-3|TRBV30
CAWTPGQAYTDTQYF
TGTGCCTGGACCCCCGGGCAGGCGTACACAGATACGCAGTATTTT
>-|-|TRBJ1-1|TRBV2
CASSERRVGVNTEAFF
TGTGCCAGCAGTGAAAGGAGGGTGGGAGTGAACACTGAAGCTTTCTTT
>-|-|TRBJ1-1|TRBV4-3
CASSQGAQGPGYTEAFF
TGCGCCAGCAGCCAGGGTGCACAGGGCCCGGGGTACACTGAAGCTTTCTTT
>-|-|TRBJ2-7|TRBV6-1
CASSLRTESYEQYF
TGTGCCAGCAGTCTAAGGACTGAATCCTACGAGCAGTACTTC
>-|few|TRBJ1-2|TRBV7-2
CASSATSGDNYGYTF
TGTGCCAGCAGCGCCACGTCGGGGGACAACTATGGCTACACCTTC
>TRBD2|-|TRBJ2-3|TRBV5-4
CASSARTSGGPTDTQYF
TGTGCCAGCAGCGCCCGGACTAGCGGGGGGCCCACAGATACGCAGTATTTT
>TRBD1|few|TRBJ1-5|TRBV20-1
CSARKTGVLFNQPQHF
TGCAGTGCAAGAAAGACAGGGGTGTTATTTAATCAGCCCCAGCATTTT
>TRBD1|few|TRBJ2-3|TRBV7-2
CASSYVGQGTDTQYF
TGTGCCAGCAGCTACGTGGGACAGGGTACAGATACGCAGTATTTT
>TRBD1|few|TRBJ1-6|TRBV20-1
CSARDPRQGAGNSPLHF
TGCAGTGCTAGAGATCCGCGACAGGGGGCTGGTAATTCACCCCTCCACTTT
>TRBD1|once|TRBJ2-2|TRBV20-1
CSARDTGQGNTGELFF
TGCAGTGCTAGAGATACGGGACAGGGGAACACCGGGGAGCTGTTTTTT
>TRBD1|few|TRBJ2-7|TRBV6-2/TRBV6-3
CASSFLMTGTGEQYF
TGTGCCAGCAGTTTCCTGATGACAGGGACGGGCGAGCAGTACTTC
>TRBD1|many|TRBJ2-7|TRBV7-8
CASSSGTGNSYEQYF
TGTGCCAGCAGCTCTGGGACAGGGAATTCCTACGAGCAGTACTTC
>-|-|TRBJ1-6|TRBV11-2
CASSLAGGWNSPLHF
TGTGCCAGCAGCTTAGCCGGGGGTTGGAATTCACCCCTCCACTTT
>-|-|TRBJ2-2|TRBV19
CASSIDQLVTGELFF
TGTGCCAGTAGTATAGACCAGCTAGTCACCGGGGAGCTGTTTTTT
>-|-|TRBJ1-2|TRBV5-6
CASSLSGRIYGYTF
TGTGCCAGCAGCTTGTCAGGACGGATATATGGCTACACCTTC
>-|once|TRBJ2-5|TRBV7-9
CASSLGYRQIQETQYF
TGTGCCAGCAGCTTAGGATACAGACAAATTCAAGAGACCCAGTACTTC
>TRBD1|-|TRBJ2-2|TRBV7-2
CASSSGGRTNTGELFF
TGTGCCAGCAGCTCAGGGGGCAGAACGAACACCGGGGAGCTGTTTTTT
>-|-|TRBJ1-2|TRBV2
CASSEGTATYGYTF
TGTGCCAGCAGTGAAGGGACAGCGACCTATGGCTACACCTTC
>-|-|TRBJ2-7|TRBV29-1
CSAESDNEQYF
TGCAGCGCCGAAAGCGACAATGAGCAGTACTTC
>-|-|TRBJ2-6|TRBV20-1
CSAAVGPGANVLTF
TGCAGTGCGGCCGTGGGACCTGGGGCCAACGTCCTGACTTTC
>TRBD1|few|TRBJ1-2|TRBV7-2
CASSFTHGTGAGYTF
TGTGCCAGCAGCTTTACACACGGGACAGGGGCCGGCTACACCTTC
>-|many|TRBJ2-7|TRBV3-1
CASSQVDEQYF
TGTGCCAGCAGCCAAGTGGACGAGCAGTACTTC
>TRBD1|-|TRBJ2-1|TRBV25-1
CASSPSGTGGYNEQFF
TGTGCCAGCAGCCCCTCCGGGACAGGGGGTTACAATGAGCAGTTCTTC
>TRBD1|-|TRBJ1-1|TRBV7-9
CASSHRTGQPEAFF
TGTGCCAGCAGCCACCGAACGGGACAGCCTGAAGCTTTCTTT
>-|few|TRBJ2-1|TRBV21-1
CASGHSGGLYNEQFF
TGTGCCAGCGGACATTCAGGGGGCCTTTACAATGAGCAGTTCTTC
>-|-|TRBJ2-3|TRBV5-5
CASSLVRSYEDTQYF
TGTGCCAGCAGCTTGGTACGGAGCTACGAGGATACGCAGTATTTT
>-|-|TRBJ2-6|TRBV18
CASSSIENSGANVLTF
TGTGCCAGCTCATCGATAGAAAACTCTGGGGCCAACGTCCTGACTTTC
>-|few|TRBJ1-4|TRBV6-5
CASSYSAGFGGGDEKLFF
TGTGCCAGCAGTTACTCGGCAGGGTTTGGGGGAGGGGATGAAAAACTGTTTTTT
>-|-|TRBJ1-2|TRBV7-8
CASSLEVAIGVAYGYTF
TGTGCCAGCAGCTTAGAAGTTGCCATAGGGGTTGCCTATGGCTACACCTTC
>-|-|TRBJ2-4|TRBV4-1
CASNTGTLAKNIQYF
TGCGCCAGCAATACAGGAACTTTAGCCAAAAACATTCAGTACTTC
>-|-|TRBJ2-5|TRBV6-5
CASRTPGNEQYF
TGTGCCAGCAGGACCCCCGGTAATGAGCAGTACTTC
>-|few|TRBJ1-2|TRBV7-9
CASSLEGQGFGYTF
TGTGCCAGCAGCTTAGAGGGCCAAGGGTTTGGCTACACCTTC
>-|many|TRBJ2-3|TRBV3-1
CASSPEGSTDTQYF
TGTGCCAGCAGCCCTGAGGGCAGCACAGATACGCAGTATTTT
>-|-|TRBJ2-3|TRBV28
CASSSNTYTQYF
TGTGCCAGCAGTTCGAACACCTATACGCAGTATTTT
>TRBD1|few|TRBJ1-4|TRBV6-1
CASRPTGANEKLFF
TGTGCCAGCCGCCCGACAGGGGCTAATGAAAAACTGTTTTTT
>-|many|TRBJ2-7|TRBV12-3/TRBV12-4
CASSGVVYEQYF
TGTGCCAGCTCGGGGGTGGTATACGAGCAGTACTTC
>-|few|TRBJ1-5|TRBV7-2
CASSVSPLNQPQHF
TGTGCCAGCAGCGTTTCCCCCCTCAATCAGCCCCAGCATTTT
>-|-|TRBJ1-6|TRBV19
CASSTRTDNSPLHF
TGTGCCAGTAGCACTCGGACAGATAATTCACCCCTCCACTTT
>-|few|TRBJ1-6|TRBV20-1
CSARGPIYNSPLHF
TGCAGTGCTAGAGGGCCAATCTATAATTCACCCCTCCACTTT
>-|-|TRBJ2-3|TRBV6-2/TRBV6-3
CASSLAPVGTQYF
TGTGCCAGCAGCCTAGCGCCCGTAGGTACGCAGTATTTT
>-|many|TRBJ2-3|TRBV7-6
CASSLVGPDTQYF
TGTGCCAGCAGCTTAGTTGGGCCAGATACGCAGTATTTT
>TRBD2|-|TRBJ2-1|TRBV14
CASSQGLTGTSAFF
TGTGCCAGCAGCCAGGGCCTGACCGGGACTAGCGCGTTCTTC
>TRBD1|-|TRBJ1-4|TRBV5-1
CASSLDRAGGKLFF
TGCGCCAGCAGCTTGGATAGGGCAGGGGGAAAACTGTTTTTT
>-|-|TRBJ1-5|TRBV2
CASSEGHYSNQPQHF
TGTGCCAGCAGTGAAGGGCACTATAGCAATCAGCCCCAGCATTTT
>-|-|TRBJ1-2|TRBV11-2
CASSSVASRGGYTF
TGTGCCAGCAGCTCCGTTGCAAGTAGGGGGGGCTACACCTTC
>-|-|TRBJ1-1|TRBV18
CASSPPRGAEGDTEPFF
TGTGCCAGCTCACCACCGCGGGGCGCCGAGGGAGATACTGAACCTTTCTTT
>-|-|TRBJ2-1|TRBV25-1
CASSDLRVRHNEQFF
TGTGCCAGCAGTGATCTCAGGGTTAGGCACAATGAGCAGTTCTTC
>TRBD1|-|TRBJ1-1|TRBV2
CASSGQGEVTEAFF
TGTGCCAGCAGCGGACAGGGCGAGGTCACTGAAGCTTTCTTT
>-|-|TRBJ2-7|TRBV29-1
CSASGSANNERYF
TGCAGCGCCTCCGGGTCGGCTAACAATGAGCGGTACTTC
>-|-|TRBJ1-1|TRBV20-1
CSARDPRGVTEAFF
TGCAGTGCTAGAGATCCGCGTGGAGTCACTGAAGCTTTCTTT
>-|few|TRBJ1-1|TRBV12-3/TRBV12-4
CASSFTGGRGEAFF
TGTGCCAGCAGTTTCACAGGAGGCCGCGGTGAAGCTTTCTTT
>TRBD2|-|TRBJ2-1|TRBV12-3/TRBV12-4
CASRSGLAVYNEQFF
TGTGCCAGCAGATCGGGACTAGCGGTATACAATGAGCAGTTCTTC
>-|-|TRBJ1-2|TRBV9
CASSETRTANYGYTF
TGTGCCAGCAGCGAAACTAGGACAGCCAACTATGGCTACACCTTC